These T cell receptor beta chains were read from a single sample in a study of beta chain features in type 1 diabetes. The data were produced by immunoSEQ multiplex PCR, yet TCRdb's version contains in-frame clones alone and is incomplete. This table holds 130,000 to 150,000 clones, about 50% found once. The sample was Tregs from blood. All receptors come from a young man in good health. The CDR3 runs from the conserved cysteine through the conserved F or W. D genes are given only for firm matches. Size tells how often a clone was seen (once, few, many) or the class of an expanded clone, and some rows leave it out.

size	V	D	J	DNA	CDR3
-	TRBV7-9	TRBD1	TRBJ2-4	TGTGCCAGCAGCTTTACGGGACAGGGGGTTTCTCTAGCCAAAAACATTCAGTACTTC	CASSFTGQGVSLAKNIQYF
-	TRBV28	TRBD2	TRBJ2-1	TGTGCCAGCAGTCCCTTAGCGGGAGGGCAGAGGAATGAGCAGTTCTTC	CASSPLAGGQRNEQFF
few	TRBV19	TRBD1	TRBJ2-7	TGTGCCAGTAGTACTAGGACAGGGCCGGCCTACGAGCAGTACTTC	CASSTRTGPAYEQYF
-	TRBV2	-	TRBJ1-1	TGTGCCAGCAGTGCACAGCTAAGCACTGAAGCTTTCTTT	CASSAQLSTEAFF
-	TRBV4-2	TRBD1	TRBJ2-7	TGTGCCAGCAGCCAAGCGACAGGGAGCTACGAGCAGTACTTC	CASSQATGSYEQYF
few	TRBV4-3	-	TRBJ1-1	TGCGCCAGCAGCCAAGGGGGGGAGACTGAAGCTTTCTTT	CASSQGGETEAFF
-	TRBV5-1	-	TRBJ2-7	TGCGCCAGCAGCTTGCGTAGGGGTACTACCTACGAGCAGTACTTC	CASSLRRGTTYEQYF
once	TRBV29-1	-	TRBJ2-5	TGCAGTTCCGGGCTCCCGGGAAGCGAGACCCAGTACTTC	CSSGLPGSETQYF
-	TRBV28	TRBD1	TRBJ2-6	TGTGCCAGCAGTTTACAGGGGGCCTGGGCCAACGTCCTGACTTTC	CASSLQGAWANVLTF
-	TRBV7-2	-	TRBJ1-5	TGTGCCAGCAGCTTAGCGGTGGCTCTCTGGGCGCCCCAGCATTTT	CASSLAVALWAPQHF
-	TRBV29-1	TRBD2	TRBJ2-2	TGCAGTGTCCTTGGGGGGGACACCGGGGAGCTGTTTTTT	CSVLGGDTGELFF
-	TRBV30	TRBD1	TRBJ2-3	TGTGCCTGGAGCGATACAGGGGGCGCGGGAGATACGCAGTATTTT	CAWSDTGGAGDTQYF
once	TRBV30	TRBD2	TRBJ2-2	TGTGCCTTCAACCGCGGGGGGTCGAACACCGGGGAGCTGTTTTTT	CAFNRGGSNTGELFF
few	TRBV18	TRBD2	TRBJ2-3	TGTGCCAGCTCACCACCGAGCGGGGGTGGCACAGATACGCAGTATTTT	CASSPPSGGGTDTQYF
few	TRBV30	TRBD1	TRBJ2-4	TGTGCCTGGAATCTACAGGGGAAAAACATTCAGTACTTC	CAWNLQGKNIQYF
-	TRBV23-1	-	TRBJ2-5	TGCGCCAGCAGTCCCCGTAATGCGAGGTTCTTCCGAGAGACCCAGTACTTC	CASSPRNARFFRETQYF
-	TRBV7-2	-	TRBJ2-3	TGTGCCAGCAGCTTGCAGCGGGGCACAGATACGCAGTATTTT	CASSLQRGTDTQYF
-	TRBV14	TRBD1	TRBJ1-1	TGTGCCAGCAGCCACCACAGGGGGAACACTGAAGCTTTCTTT	CASSHHRGNTEAFF
-	TRBV30	TRBD1	TRBJ1-1	TGTGCCTGGGGCAGGGGGACGACTGAAGCTTTCTTT	CAWGRGTTEAFF
few	TRBV2	TRBD2	TRBJ2-1	TGTGCCAGCAGGCGGACTAGCGGTTCCTACAATGAGCAGTTCTTC	CASRRTSGSYNEQFF
few	TRBV30	TRBD2	TRBJ2-1	TGTGCCTGGGGGGACGGGACTAGTTTAGGAGAGCAGTTCTTC	CAWGDGTSLGEQFF
-	TRBV7-2	-	TRBJ2-7	TGTGCCAGCAGCCCCAGGGCGGGACCCTACGAGCAGTACTTC	CASSPRAGPYEQYF
few	TRBV30	-	TRBJ1-1	TGTGCCTACCGACGGGGGGTGAACACTGAAGCTTTCTTT	CAYRRGVNTEAFF
-	TRBV6-1	-	TRBJ1-1	TGTGCCAGCAGTGCACTGTTCGGTAACACTGAAGCTTTCTTT	CASSALFGNTEAFF
few	TRBV4-2	TRBD1	TRBJ1-1	TGTGCCAGCAGCCAAGGCGTCAGGGGGGACGCTGAAGCTTTCTTT	CASSQGVRGDAEAFF
-	TRBV2	-	TRBJ1-2	TGTGCCAGCGGGCTTTTTTTAGGGACTTATGGCTACACCTTC	CASGLFLGTYGYTF
-	TRBV14	-	TRBJ1-4	TGTGCCAGCAGCCGCGGGACTTCGCATAATGAAAAACTGTTTTTT	CASSRGTSHNEKLFF
-	TRBV6-5	-	TRBJ1-2	TGTGCCACCTTGGGGGGGTCCAACTATGGCTACACCTTC	CATLGGSNYGYTF
-	TRBV29-1	-	TRBJ1-5	TGCAGCGTTGAGCAGGGAAAGGATCAGCCCCAGCATTTT	CSVEQGKDQPQHF
-	TRBV7-2	TRBD1	TRBJ1-5	TGTGCCAGCAGCCGATCCTTGGACAGGGTTGTCAATCAGCCCCAGCATTTT	CASSRSLDRVVNQPQHF
few	TRBV6-1	-	TRBJ2-7	TGTGCCAGCAACCCTCTTGGCGGGCCTACCTACGAGCAGTACTTC	CASNPLGGPTYEQYF
-	TRBV10-3	-	TRBJ1-4	TGTGCCATCAGTGGGGCATTATGGGAAAAACTGTTTTTT	CAISGALWEKLFF
-	TRBV7-9	TRBD2	TRBJ2-5	TGTGCCAGCAGTTTCCTTCGTTTAGCGGGGGGGCAAGAGACCCAGTACTTC	CASSFLRLAGGQETQYF
-	TRBV19	TRBD1	TRBJ2-5	TGTGCCAGTAGTATTAGGGCAGGGGGCCAAGAGACCCAGTACTTC	CASSIRAGGQETQYF
few	TRBV7-9	-	TRBJ2-3	TGTGCCAGCAGCCTTCAGGGGGACTCCCTTAGGGGAGATACGCAGTATTTT	CASSLQGDSLRGDTQYF
few	TRBV5-1	TRBD1	TRBJ1-2	TGCGCCAGCAGCGCCCGGGACAGGGGTTATGGCTACACCTTC	CASSARDRGYGYTF
-	TRBV9	-	TRBJ2-6	TGTGCCAGCAGCGTTCTCTCTGGGGCCAACGTCCTGACTTTC	CASSVLSGANVLTF
-	TRBV6-1	-	TRBJ2-7	TGTGCCCTCCAGCGTACAGGGCCTTTGCTTTACGAGCAGTACTTC	CALQRTGPLLYEQYF
-	TRBV5-4	TRBD1	TRBJ2-5	TGTGCCAGCAGCCTTAGACAGGGTACGGAGACCCAGTACTTC	CASSLRQGTETQYF
-	TRBV10-3	-	TRBJ2-7	TGTGCCATCTCGAGAGACACACTCTACGAGCAGTACTTC	CAISRDTLYEQYF
-	TRBV7-2	TRBD1	TRBJ1-3	TGTGCCAGCAGCGGACAGGGGTTTGGAAACACCATATATTTT	CASSGQGFGNTIYF
-	TRBV9	-	TRBJ2-3	TGTGCCAGCAGCGGGCGCACAGATACGCAGTATTTT	CASSGRTDTQYF
-	TRBV19	-	TRBJ2-3	TGTGCCAGTAGTCTTTCAGGAGATACGCAGTATTTT	CASSLSGDTQYF
-	TRBV2	-	TRBJ2-7	TGTGCCAGCAGTGGGGTAGAACTACGCTCCTACGAGCAGTACTTC	CASSGVELRSYEQYF
-	TRBV28	TRBD2	TRBJ2-7	TGTGCCAGCAGGGTCCGGCTAGCGGGAGACAACGAGCAGTACTTC	CASRVRLAGDNEQYF